This T cell receptor (beta chain) was profiled in a study of T cell responses to AZD1222 COVID-19 vaccine. Study observations and caveats: CD4 TCRs covered the whole spike, strongest at regions 160-218 and 743-854.

TCRdb keeps only in-frame clones here, not all; method: immunoSEQ multiplex PCR. The sample shows 80,000 or so clones, approximately 90% of them seen only once. Points on this clone: Its antigen is currently unknown.

The receptor was derived from an adult in good health. This specimen consisted of peripheral blood, obtained on day 0 of AZD1222 vaccination.

The CDR3 sequence: CASRRQATTNEKLFF. Written as DNA, the CDR3 is TGTGCCAGTAGGCGACAGGCTACAACTAATGAAAAACTGTTTTTT. V and J are TRBV19 and TRBJ1-4, with a tentative D call TRBD1 (6 bases). This CDR3 is built from 15 residues. V dropped 6 bases and J dropped 0 bases, with 11 bases sitting between them. Germline CDR1 reads LNHDA; CDR2 reads SQIVND (reference sequence). Variable domain in full (rest from reference TRBV19 and TRBJ1-4): DGGITQSPKYLFRKEGQNVTLSCEQNLNHDAMYWYRQDPGQGLRLIYYSQIVNDFQKGDIAEGYSVSREKKESFPLTVTSAQKNPTAFYLCASRRQATTNEKLFFGSGTQLSVL.